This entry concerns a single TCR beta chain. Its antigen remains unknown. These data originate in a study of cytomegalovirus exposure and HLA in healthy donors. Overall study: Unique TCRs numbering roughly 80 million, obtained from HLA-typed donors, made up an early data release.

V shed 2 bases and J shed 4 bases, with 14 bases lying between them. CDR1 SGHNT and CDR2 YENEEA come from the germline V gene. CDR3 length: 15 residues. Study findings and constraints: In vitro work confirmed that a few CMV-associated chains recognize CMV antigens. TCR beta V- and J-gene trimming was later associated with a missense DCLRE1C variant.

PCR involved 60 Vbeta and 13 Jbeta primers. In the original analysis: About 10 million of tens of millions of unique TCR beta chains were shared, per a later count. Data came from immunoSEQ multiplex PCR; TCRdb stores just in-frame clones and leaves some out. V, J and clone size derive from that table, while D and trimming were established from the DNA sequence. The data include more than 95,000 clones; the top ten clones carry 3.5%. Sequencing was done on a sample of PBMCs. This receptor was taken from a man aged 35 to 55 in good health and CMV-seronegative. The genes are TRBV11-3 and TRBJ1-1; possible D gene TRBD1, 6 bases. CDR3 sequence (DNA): TGTGCCAGCAGCTTACAGGGGCCAGAAGGCACTGAAGCTTTCTTT. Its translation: CASSLQGPEGTEAFF.